A single sample gave rise to the 32 T cell receptor beta chains below, sequenced in a study of blood T cells in healthy people across ages. Next came a second PCR, run for about 6 to 12 cycles, which used a sample-barcoded 5' primer along with a J-beta primer mix. MiXCR, run by TCRdb on the 5' RACE reads, gives a single entry per CDR3 protein. Seen here are about 2 million distinct CDR3 sequences, around half observed once, and the top ten hold less than 2.5%. The sequencing input was blood. Source of these receptors: a woman aged 40 to 49 in good health.

The chain recombines TRBV5-5 with TRBJ2-5, with 14 nucleotides matching TRBD2. J lost 3 bases, V lost 5 bases, and 12 bases had no gene match. Looked up from germline, CDR1 is SGHKS and CDR2 is YYEKEE (reference sequence). This CDR3 is built from 18 residues. CDR3 coding DNA: TGTGCCAGCAGGATAGGACTAGCGGGGGGCGGCCCTAAAGAGACCCAGTACTTC. Translation gives CASRIGLAGGGPKETQYF.

The chain is built from TRBV11-2 and TRBJ2-1, with D unclear. TRBJ2-7 matches the DNA end more closely, so the J call is doubtful. CDR1 is SGHAT and CDR2 is FQNNGV in the germline V gene. The length of the CDR3 is 15 residues. This CDR3 is CASSSKERNHNEQYF. Here the CDR3 DNA reads TGTGCCAGCAGCTCAAAGGAGCGAAACCACAATGAGCAGTACTTC.

The gene calls are TRBV3-1 and TRBJ2-1; TRBD1 aligns across 9 bases. The V segment lost 5 bases and the J segment 6 bases; nucleotides outside the gene matches: 14. This CDR3 has 17 amino acids. Germline CDR1 and CDR2: LGHDT and YNNKEL (reference sequence). The CDR3 loop is CASSSQTTGQGSNEQFF. The DNA for the CDR3 is TGTGCCAGCAGCTCCCAGACCACGGGACAGGGCAGCAATGAGCAGTTCTTC.

The rearrangement uses TRBV7-9 and TRBJ2-1; 8 nucleotides line up with TRBD1. J gave up 15 bases and V 5 bases, and 6 bases lay outside the gene matches. The CDR3 covers 11 residues. Looked up from germline, CDR1 is SEHNR and CDR2 is FQNEAQ (reference sequence). The CDR3 DNA reads as TGTGCCAGCAGCGCAGGGGGCGCGTCGTTCTTC. Translated, it gives CASSAGGASFF.

The chain has TRBV2 and TRBJ2-1; tentatively, D is TRBD1 or TRBD2 (5 bases each). The CDR3 extends over 13 amino acids. The V gene's germline CDR1 is SNHLY and CDR2 FYNNEI. V was clipped by 10 bases and J by 4 bases, with 14 bases between them. CDR3 coding DNA: TGTGCCATCCCGGGACGCCTATACAATGAGCAGTTCTTC. Translated: CAIPGRLYNEQFF.

Only a few counts were recorded for this clonotype. This chain joins TRBV5-6 and TRBJ2-7; TRBD1 matches at 8 bases. Trimming at V came to 3 bases and at J to 5 bases, leaving 7 bases not matched to a gene. Germline CDR1 and CDR2: SGHDT and YYEEEE. The CDR3 has 14 amino acids. Here the CDR3 DNA reads TGTGCCAGCAGCTCCGGGACAGGATTCCACGAGCAGTACTTC. Translated: CASSSGTGFHEQYF.

This clonotype was observed a handful of times. The chain joins TRBV15 to TRBJ1-2, with 8 bases that match TRBD1. The CDR3 sequence is 15 residues long. J gave up 3 bases and V 0 bases, and 3 bases lay outside the gene matches. Germline CDR1 and CDR2: LNHNV and YYDKDF (reference sequence). CDR3 sequence: CATSRDRTGYYGYTF. In DNA, the CDR3 is TGTGCCACCAGCAGAGATCGGACAGGGTACTATGGCTACACCTTC. The full variable domain, its missing parts supplied by reference TRBV15 and TRBJ1-2, is DAMVIQNPRYQVTQFGKPVTLSCSQTLNHNVMYWYQQKSSQAPKLLFHYYDKDFNNEADTPDNFQSRRPNTSFCFLDIRSPGLGDTAMYLCATSRDRTGYYGYTFGSGTRLTVV.

This clonotype was counted between two and nine times. The CDR3 DNA sequence: TGTGCCAGCAGCTTAGCGGTAGAGAACACTGAAGCTTTCTTT. It codes for CASSLAVENTEAFF. V gene TRBV7-2 combines with J gene TRBJ1-1; D is uncertain. Between the trimmed V and J ends, which lost 0 bases and 1 base, there was a span of 6 bases. Germline CDR1 SGHTA, CDR2 FQGNSA. This CDR3 comprises 14 residues. The entire variable domain, with the rest obtained from reference TRBV7-2 and TRBJ1-1, is as follows: GAGVSQSPSNKVTEKGKDVELRCDPISGHTALYWYRQSLGQGLEFLIYFQGNSAPDKSGLPSDRFSAERTGGSVSTLTIQRTQQEDSAVYLCASSLAVENTEAFFGQGTRLTVV.

The chain employs TRBV6-4 and TRBJ2-1; possible D gene TRBD1, 5 bases. This CDR3 has 15 residues. The germline V and J ends were trimmed by 0 bases and 1 base, with 7 bases remaining between them. Germline V gene data show CDR1 as MRHNA and CDR2 as SNTAGT. In DNA form, the CDR3 reads TGTGCCAGCAGTGACTCAGGGGTTTCCTACAATGAGCAGTTCTTC. Translating it yields CASSDSGVSYNEQFF.

The chain recombines TRBV6-1 with TRBJ2-7, with D perhaps given as TRBD1 or TRBD2 (6 bases each). The germline V gene encodes CDR1 MNHNS and CDR2 SASEGT. The CDR3 contains 13 residues. Trimming left V 0 bases short and J 6 bases short, with 9 bases between. The CDR3 loop is CASSEAGGGEQYF. For the CDR3, the DNA is TGTGCCAGCAGTGAAGCCGGAGGGGGCGAGCAGTACTTC.

The chain carries TRBV12-3 or TRBV12-4 and TRBJ1-2, with D maybe TRBD1 (6 bases). The CDR3 totals 15 residues. V gave up 5 bases and J gave up 3 bases, with 16 bases separating them. In DNA, the CDR3 is TGTGCCAGCAGTCCGCAATCCGAGGGGGACTATGGCTACACCTTC. Protein: CASSPQSEGDYGYTF.

This clonotype came up a few times. The chain recombines TRBV7-8 with TRBJ1-5; no reliable D call. The CDR3 runs to 14 residues. The V gene's germline CDR1 is SGHVS and CDR2 FQNEAQ. V lost 5 bases, J lost 3 bases, and 11 bases lay in between. The CDR3 nucleotides are TGTGCCAGCAGCCCGGGCGGCCTCAATCAGCCCCAGCATTTT. This gives the protein CASSPGGLNQPQHF.

The chain combines TRBV7-2 with TRBJ2-3, with 8 bases matching TRBD2. With 6 bases clipped from V and 5 bases from J, the junction kept 10 bases outside the gene matches. Per germline, CDR1 SGHTA and CDR2 FQGNSA. There are 15 residues in the CDR3. The CDR3: CASRPGTSGLDTQYF. DNA of the CDR3: TGTGCCAGCAGACCGGGTACTAGCGGATTAGATACGCAGTATTTT.

With respect to this clonotype: One end of the junction does not line up with germline, which may come from a read error. V gene TRBV12-3 or TRBV12-4 combines with J gene TRBJ1-4, with a tentative D call TRBD1 (5 bases). This CDR3 contains 13 residues. The CDR3 loop reads CASSPGRPENLFF. CDR3 nucleotides: TGTGCCAGCAGTCCGGGGCGCCCTGAAAACCTGTTTTTT.

V is TRBV7-9 and J is TRBJ1-1, with TRBD1 as a possible D gene (5 bases). From germline, CDR1 is SEHNR and CDR2 FQNEAQ (reference sequence). Trimming shortened V by 5 bases and J by 4 bases, and 17 bases separated the two germline ends. This CDR3 contains 15 residues. CDR3 bases: TGTGCCAGCAGCGATATCCGGGGCGCGGGCACTGAAGCTTTCTTT. This gives the protein CASSDIRGAGTEAFF.

The chain combines TRBV15 with TRBJ2-5, with 7 bases aligning to TRBD1. The CDR3 contains 14 residues. Germline CDR1 is LNHNV and CDR2 is YYDKDF (reference sequence). With 6 bases clipped from V and 11 bases from J, the junction kept 15 bases outside the gene matches. DNA for the CDR3: TGTGCCACCAGAGGGACAGCTTCCTACAATGAGCAGTACTTC. Translated: CATRGTASYNEQYF.

This clonotype was detected a few times. The chain couples TRBV28 to TRBJ2-7; 15 nucleotides agree with TRBD2. This CDR3 has 17 amino acids. V was clipped by 6 bases and J by 0 bases; unmatched bases: 6. Germline CDR1 is MDHEN and CDR2 is SYDVKM. CDR3 nucleotide sequence: TGTGCCAGCAGCCGGACTAGCGGGGGGGGCGGCTCCTACGAGCAGTACTTC. It codes for CASSRTSGGGGSYEQYF.

The chain joins TRBV7-2 to TRBJ2-4, with 11 bases that match TRBD1. The tail of the sequence fits TRBJ2-7 better, so the J call may be wrong. Germline V lookup: CDR1 SGHTA, CDR2 FQGNSA. CDR3 length: 14 amino acids. The CDR3 coding sequence is TGTGCCAGCAGCTATGGGGGACAGGGGGGCGAGCAGTACTTC. This gives the protein CASSYGGQGGEQYF.

In this sample, this clonotype turned up a few times. The chain couples TRBV6-2 or TRBV6-3 to TRBJ2-7; D tentatively fits TRBD1 or TRBD2 (5 bases each). CDR3 length: 15 residues. The germline V gene encodes CDR1 MNHEY and CDR2 SVGEGT. V gave up 0 bases and J gave up 0 bases, with 9 bases separating them. This CDR3 is CASSYSPGSSYEQYF. The CDR3 coding sequence is TGTGCCAGCAGTTACTCCCCAGGGAGCTCCTACGAGCAGTACTTC.

CDR3 sequence reads: CASSWEGPGARGYTF. CDR3 bases: TGTGCCAGCAGCTGGGAGGGACCGGGGGCGAGAGGCTACACCTTC. V usage is TRBV28 and J usage is TRBJ1-2, with TRBD1 as a possible D gene (6 bases). The CDR3 is 15 residues long. Germline V gene lookup returns CDR1 MDHEN and CDR2 SYDVKM. V was pared by 6 bases and J by 8 bases, with 22 bases between.

The chain links TRBV10-3 to TRBJ2-7; either TRBD1 or TRBD2 may fit D (6 bases each). The length of the CDR3 is 15 residues. The V and J ends lost 1 base and 2 bases respectively, with 12 bases between them. The germline V gene encodes CDR1 ENHRY and CDR2 SYGVKD. In DNA form, the CDR3 reads TGTGCCATCAGTGAGTTTAAGGGGGAGGCCTACGAGCAGTACTTC. This sequence encodes CAISEFKGEAYEQYF.

This clonotype appeared a single time. The chain carries TRBV27 and TRBJ2-1, with 7 bases matching TRBD1. This CDR3 region has 16 residues. V shed 2 bases and J 5 bases; nucleotides not matched to a gene: 9. Per the germline V gene, CDR1 is MNHEY and CDR2 is SMNVEV (reference sequence). The CDR3 reads CASSLRGGAGHNEQFF. Here the CDR3 DNA reads TGTGCCAGCAGTTTAAGAGGGGGCGCCGGGCACAATGAGCAGTTCTTC.

A note on this clonotype: At one boundary the junction diverges from the germline segment, which might be a read error. This chain links TRBV5-6 with TRBJ1-2; TRBD1 agrees at 9 bases. CDR1 and CDR2 from the germline V gene are SGHDT and YYEEEE. CDR3 length equals 14 residues. CDR3 in DNA: TGTGTCAGCAGCTCAGACAGGGGGAACTATGGCTACACCTTC. The encoded protein is CVSSSDRGNYGYTF.

The rearrangement uses TRBV6-2 or TRBV6-3 and TRBJ2-5; tentatively, D is TRBD1 (6 bases). The end of the DNA is better explained by TRBJ2-7, so the J call may be wrong. The germline gives CDR1 MNHEY, CDR2 SVGEGT. The CDR3 covers 17 residues. The CDR3 DNA reads as TGTGCCAGCAGTTACTCGAAGGGCGCGGACAGCCACTACGAGCAGTACTTC. Translating gives CASSYSKGADSHYEQYF.

The chain couples TRBV7-2 to TRBJ1-6, with D perhaps TRBD1 (5 bases). Germline loops: CDR1 SGHTA, CDR2 FQGNSA. This CDR3 has 16 amino acids. Trimming removed 5 bases from V and 7 bases from J, with 18 bases in between. CDR3 protein: CASSQSIGDRNSPLHF. The CDR3 DNA follows: TGTGCCAGCAGCCAATCCATAGGGGACCGAAATTCACCCCTCCACTTT.

The chain joins TRBV4-1 to TRBJ2-1; no firm D call. The J call is in doubt because the DNA end fits TRBJ2-7 better. This CDR3 has 15 amino acids. Germline-derived CDR1 and CDR2 are MGHRA and YSYEKL. CDR3: CASSGDEVTNNEQYF. The CDR3 region has the DNA TGCGCCAGCAGTGGGGATGAGGTCACAAACAATGAGCAGTACTTC.

The chain couples TRBV25-1 to TRBJ2-1, with 9 bases fitting TRBD1. CDR1 and CDR2 from the germline V gene are MGHDK and SYGVNS. This CDR3 spans 14 amino acids. V gave up 6 bases and J gave up 8 bases; unmatched junction bases: 8. CDR3 sequence: CASSPGQGVYEQFF. The CDR3, as DNA: TGTGCCAGCAGCCCGGGACAGGGAGTGTATGAGCAGTTCTTC.

This clonotype occurred a few times. The V gene is TRBV4-2, the J gene TRBJ1-2; D unclear. Germline CDR1 LGHNA, CDR2 YNFKEQ. The CDR3 consists of 14 residues. V was shortened by 1 base and J by 4 bases, with 10 bases between the two germline ends. The CDR3 DNA follows: TGTGCCAGCAGCCAAGTCGGATCCCCCTATGGCTACACCTTC. As protein: CASSQVGSPYGYTF.

This sequence joins TRBV27 and TRBJ1-2; 7 bases are a match to TRBD1. This CDR3 comprises 14 residues. V lost 2 bases and J lost 4; bases outside the gene matches: 4. CDR1 is MNHEY, CDR2 SMNVEV, per germline (reference sequence). The CDR3 spells CASSLEGAAYGYTF. The DNA of the CDR3 is TGTGCCAGCAGTTTAGAGGGGGCGGCCTATGGCTACACCTTC.

This clonotype has a handful of counts. The chain uses TRBV28 and TRBJ2-7; TRBD2 agrees at 10 bases. After removal of 6 bases from V and 0 bases from J, the junction contained 8 bases not matched to a gene. From germline, CDR1 is MDHEN and CDR2 SYDVKM. The CDR3 consists of 16 residues. CDR3 DNA sequence: TGTGCCAGCAGCGGTTTAGCGGGGGGTAGCTCCTACGAGCAGTACTTC. This translates into CASSGLAGGSSYEQYF.

The chain combines TRBV20-1 with TRBJ2-1; 9 bases align to TRBD1. Germline V gene data show CDR1 as DFQATT and CDR2 as SNEGSKA (reference sequence). The J segment lost 9 bases and the V segment lost 5 bases, leaving 17 bases of the junction unmatched. This CDR3 is built from 16 residues. The CDR3 DNA follows: TGCAGTGCTCTCCATATACCGGGACAGGGTGTAGCTGAGCAGTTCTTC. It codes for CSALHIPGQGVAEQFF.

This rearrangement joins TRBV9 to TRBJ2-3, with 8 positions matching TRBD2. Germline CDR1 SGDLS, CDR2 YYNGEE. V shed 0 bases and J 6 bases; nucleotides not matched to a gene: 9. This CDR3 has 16 residues. Here the CDR3 reads CASSVEIAGRWDTQYF. DNA for the CDR3: TGTGCCAGCAGCGTAGAAATAGCGGGGAGATGGGATACGCAGTATTTT.